Presented here are 29 T cell receptor beta chains from one specimen sequenced in a study of Graves' ophthalmopathy and Graves' hyperthyroidism. CDR3 regions of TCR beta were amplified from RNA transcripts. Amplification began with first-round RT-PCR using HTBI primers, then second-round multiplex PCR was performed. TCRdb recomputed calls from the multiplex PCR reads with MiXCR, one row per CDR3 protein. The data contain more than 1,000,000 distinct CDR3 sequences, around a third of them singletons. Source material: peripheral blood or thyroid tissue (not recorded which). The receptor source for this set is an adult man with Graves' hyperthyroidism.

This chain uses TRBV15 with TRBJ2-5; D might be TRBD1 (6 bases). Germline CDR1 is LNHNV and CDR2 is YYDKDF (reference sequence). V gave up 2 bases and J gave up 9 bases, with 19 bases separating them. CDR3 length equals 15 residues. CDR3 coding DNA: TGTGCCACCAGCAGACGATCAACAGGGTTCGAGGCCCAGTACTTC. Translated, it gives CATSRRSTGFEAQYF.

The J gene is TRBJ1-5, the V gene TRBV5-6, with D perhaps TRBD1 (5 bases). V lost 4 bases to trimming and J lost 3 bases, with 17 bases between them. Germline loops: CDR1 SGHDT, CDR2 YYEEEE. The length of the CDR3 is 16 residues. The chain's CDR3 is CASSHSARGVNQPQHF. The CDR3 DNA follows: TGTGCCAGCAGCCATTCGGCGAGGGGAGTCAATCAGCCCCAGCATTTT.

The chain carries TRBV28 and TRBJ1-2; D ambiguous. Germline assignment: CDR1 MDHEN and CDR2 SYDVKM. V was pared by 1 base and J by 8 bases, with 11 bases between. The CDR3 consists of 13 residues. In DNA, the CDR3 is TGTGCCAGCAGTTTATCCGGCCGCTTGGGCTACACCTTC. It translates to CASSLSGRLGYTF.

This clonotype was counted many times. The chain recombines TRBV4-1 with TRBJ2-7, with TRBD1 identical over 7 bases. V gave up 2 bases and J gave up 3 bases; unmatched junction bases: 7. Looked up from germline, CDR1 is MGHRA and CDR2 is YSYEKL. The CDR3 is 15 residues long. In nucleotides, the CDR3 is TGCGCCAGCAGCCAAACAGGGGACGCCTTCTACGAGCAGTACTTC. Its protein is CASSQTGDAFYEQYF.

This clonotype occurred a few times. The chain employs TRBV20-1 and TRBJ2-3, with 10 bases identical to TRBD1. This CDR3 contains 18 residues. The V gene's germline CDR1 is DFQATT and CDR2 SNEGSKA (reference sequence). V lost 0 bases and J lost 2; bases outside the gene matches: 11. The CDR3 nucleotides are TGCAGTGCTAGAGATATGAGGACAGGACAGGGGGTCACAGATACGCAGTATTTT. Protein sequence: CSARDMRTGQGVTDTQYF.

There are a few counts of this clonotype. The chain is built from TRBV10-3 and TRBJ2-5, with TRBD2 as a possible D gene (5 bases). Trimming removed 5 bases from V and 5 bases from J, with 12 bases in between. CDR1 and CDR2 (germline): ENHRY, SYGVKD. The CDR3 runs to 13 residues. In DNA, the CDR3 is TGTGCCATCAGTCCTCGCGGGCTGGAGACCCAGTACTTC. It translates to CAISPRGLETQYF.

This clonotype was detected a few times. The chain is built from TRBV7-6 and TRBJ1-5; maybe TRBD1 (5 bases). Germline CDR1 SGHVS, CDR2 FNYEAQ. CDR3 length: 13 residues. Trimming cost V 7 bases and J 11 bases, with 18 bases left between them. The CDR3 sequence is CASNRATGETQHF. The CDR3 coding sequence is TGTGCCAGCAACCGGGCAACAGGAGAGACCCAGCATTTT.

The chain recombines TRBV7-2 with TRBJ2-2, with 10 bases fitting TRBD2. The V and J ends lost 4 bases and 6 bases, in that order; junction bases with no gene match: 11. Per the germline V gene, CDR1 is SGHTA and CDR2 is FQGNSA. The CDR3 runs 17 residues. In DNA, the CDR3 is TGTGCCAGCAGCTCAACTCCGGGACTAGCGCGACCCGGGGAGCTGTTTTTT. Translated: CASSSTPGLARPGELFF.

The gene calls are TRBV10-3 and TRBJ2-2; 7 positions match TRBD2. The CDR3 consists of 14 residues. The V gene's germline CDR1 is ENHRY and CDR2 SYGVKD. V lost 5 bases, J lost 3 bases, and 3 bases stayed unmatched. CDR3 bases: TGTGCCATCAGTTCCCTAGCGGACACCGGGGAGCTGTTTTTT. Translated: CAISSLADTGELFF.

In the case of this clonotype: Sequence at one end of the junction differs from germline and may be a read error. The V call is TRBV10-3, the J call TRBJ1-2; TRBD1 matches at 10 bases. Looked up from germline, CDR1 is ENHRY and CDR2 is SYGVKD. The CDR3 spans 17 residues. The CDR3, as DNA: TGTGCCAGCAGTTCTACAACCGGGACAGGGGCTAACTATGGCTACACCTTC. Protein: CASSSTTGTGANYGYTF.

In its sample, this clonotype was seen many times. The J gene is TRBJ2-6, the V gene TRBV25-1, with 8 bases identical to TRBD1. The V gene end was trimmed by 3 bases and the J gene end by 0 bases; junction bases not matched to a gene: 7. CDR1 is MGHDK, CDR2 SYGVNS, per germline. The CDR3 runs 18 residues. The CDR3 reads CASSEPTGAFSGANVLTF. The CDR3 nucleotides read TGTGCCAGCAGTGAGCCGACAGGGGCCTTCTCTGGGGCCAACGTCCTGACTTTC.

This chain's CDR3 is CASSPVQGIQETQYF. The DNA for the CDR3 is TGTGCCAGCAGCCCCGTACAGGGGATCCAAGAGACCCAGTACTTC. The V gene is TRBV7-7, the J gene TRBJ2-5; 7 bases align to TRBD1. The CDR3 has 15 amino acids. CDR1 and CDR2 from the germline V gene are SSHAT and FNYEAQ (reference sequence). V was clipped by 5 bases and J by 1 base; unmatched bases: 7. The full variable domain, in which reference TRBV7-7 and TRBJ2-5 provide the parts outside the CDR3, is GAGVSQSPRYKVTKRGQDVTLRCDPISSHATLYWYQQALGQGPEFLTYFNYEAQPDKSGLPSDRFSAERPEGSISTLTIQRTEQRDSAMYRCASSPVQGIQETQYFGPGTRLLVL.

The chain combines TRBV15 with TRBJ1-2, with unresolved D. This CDR3 is 11 amino acids long. The V gene lost 3 bases and the J gene lost 6 bases, with 5 bases spanning the gap. In germline, CDR1 is LNHNV, CDR2 YYDKDF (reference sequence). The chain's CDR3 is CATSSSDGYTF. CDR3 in DNA: TGTGCCACCAGCAGCTCTGATGGCTACACCTTC.

This clonotype has a count of ten or more. The CDR3 DNA follows: TGTGCCAGCAGCCCAACGGGGAGTCATACCTACGAGCAGTACTTC. Its translation is CASSPTGSHTYEQYF. The J gene is TRBJ2-7, the V gene TRBV7-2; maybe TRBD2 (5 bases). The CDR3 is made up of 15 amino acids. V was pared by 5 bases and J by 2 bases, with 16 bases between. Germline loops: CDR1 SGHTA, CDR2 FQGNSA.

This clonotype was seen a handful of times. This chain uses TRBV12-3 or TRBV12-4 with TRBJ2-5; TRBD1 matches at 8 bases. V lost 4 bases to trimming and J lost 1 base; unmatched junction nucleotides: 5. CDR3 length: 15 residues. DNA for the CDR3: TGTGCCAGCAGTTGGGCACAGGGGGGCCAAGAGACCCAGTACTTC. Protein product: CASSWAQGGQETQYF.

The CDR3 DNA is TGTGCCAGCAGTGAGGACGGAGATACGCAGTACTTC. Its translation: CASSEDGDTQYF. The V gene is TRBV6-5, the J gene TRBJ2-7; D not resolved. The V end was cut by 5 bases, the J end by 9 bases, with 14 bases between. The CDR3 is made up of 12 amino acids. The germline V gene encodes CDR1 MNHEY and CDR2 SVGAGI.

This clonotype was counted a few times. The V call is TRBV30, the J call TRBJ1-2; TRBD1 is a possible D gene (5 bases). V gave up 6 bases and J gave up 8 bases, with 10 bases separating them. The CDR3 loop spans 10 amino acids. Looked up from germline, CDR1 is GTSNPN and CDR2 is SVGIG (reference sequence). The CDR3 reads CACTGGGYTF. The CDR3 nucleotides read TGTGCCTGTACAGGAGGAGGCTACACCTTC.

A remark on this clonotype: Being one base from a much bigger clone, this may be a read error. The V gene is TRBV9, the J gene TRBJ1-6; D possibly corresponds to TRBD1 (6 bases). CDR1 is SGDLS and CDR2 is YYNGEE in the germline V gene. The CDR3 sequence is 14 residues long. In nucleotides, the CDR3 is TGTGCCAGCAGCCAATCGCAGGGGAATTCACCCTTCCACTTT. The encoded protein is CASSQSQGNSPFHF.

Worth noting for this clonotype: A much larger clone lies one base from this, so it may be a read error. V gene TRBV7-9 combines with J gene TRBJ2-2; D ambiguous. The J call may be in error: the DNA end matches TRBJ1-5 better. This CDR3 is 15 amino acids long. Germline CDR1 is SEHNR and CDR2 is FQNEAQ (reference sequence). The CDR3 DNA reads TGTGCCAGCAGCTTGGGTCAGCAGCACAATCAGCCCCAGCATTTT. It specifies CASSLGQQHNQPQHF.

The chain employs TRBV29-1 and TRBJ2-7; D is unclear. Germline-derived CDR1 and CDR2 are SQVTM and ANQGSEA. Trimming removed 8 bases at V and 6 bases at J, with 14 bases between. This CDR3 spans 11 amino acids. CDR3 DNA: TGCAGCTTAGCCCTCCCAGCCGAGCAGTACTTC. Protein sequence: CSLALPAEQYF.

This clonotype appeared once. One base away lies a much larger clone, so this may be a sequencing read error. The chain is built from TRBV7-9 and TRBJ1-6; D gene ambiguous. CDR3 length: 16 amino acids. CDR1 and CDR2 (germline): SEHNR, FQNEAQ (reference sequence). This chain's CDR3 is CASSPSTSSHNSPLHF. The CDR3 DNA follows: TGTGCCAGCAGCCCTTCGACGAGCTCCCATAATTCACCCCTCCACTTT.

V gene TRBV10-3 combines with J gene TRBJ1-3, with a weak D call TRBD1 (6 bases). The length of the CDR3 is 14 residues. The germline V gene encodes CDR1 ENHRY and CDR2 SYGVKD. V was trimmed by 3 bases and J by 6 bases, leaving 12 bases between them. The CDR3 sequence is CAISDRGLTNTIYF. CDR3 nucleotide sequence: TGTGCCATCAGTGACAGGGGTTTAACAAACACCATATATTTT.

The gene calls are TRBV5-1 and TRBJ1-1; maybe TRBD1 (6 bases). CDR1 is SGHRS, CDR2 YFSETQ, per germline. This CDR3 has 14 residues. The germline V and J ends were trimmed by 1 base and 6 bases, with 13 bases remaining between them. CDR3: CASSLIGQSSEAFF. The CDR3 DNA is TGCGCCAGCAGCTTGATAGGACAGTCCTCTGAAGCTTTCTTT.

At least ten counts were recorded for this clonotype. V gene TRBV25-1 combines with J gene TRBJ2-7; D perhaps matches TRBD2 (6 bases). The V and J ends lost 5 bases and 5 bases respectively, with 16 bases between them. Germline V lookup: CDR1 MGHDK, CDR2 SYGVNS. CDR3 length: 14 amino acids. CDR3: CASSSTGENNEQYF. CDR3 bases: TGTGCCAGCAGTTCTACGGGGGAAAACAACGAGCAGTACTTC.

The chain uses TRBV29-1 and TRBJ1-1; maybe TRBD1 (6 bases). There are 11 residues in the CDR3. Germline V CDR1 and CDR2: SQVTM, ANQGSEA. The CDR3 loop is CSGQMNTEAFF. CDR3 sequence (DNA): TGCAGTGGACAGATGAACACTGAAGCTTTCTTT. Together with reference TRBV29-1 and TRBJ1-1, the CDR3 gives the full variable domain: SAVISQKPSRDICQRGTSLTIQCQVDSQVTMMFWYRQQPGQSLTLIATANQGSEATYESGFVIDKFPISRPNLTFSTLTVSNMSPEDSSIYLCSGQMNTEAFFGQGTRLTVV.

The rearrangement uses TRBV7-2 and TRBJ2-2; 10 nucleotides line up with TRBD2. CDR1 and CDR2 from the germline V gene are SGHTA and FQGNSA. This CDR3 region has 17 residues. Trimming at V came to 0 bases and at J to 4 bases, leaving 5 bases not matched to a gene. CDR3 sequence: CASSLASGRLRTGELFF. In nucleotides, the CDR3 is TGTGCCAGCAGCTTAGCTAGCGGGAGGCTCCGCACCGGGGAGCTGTTTTTT.

This chain uses TRBV12-3 or TRBV12-4 with TRBJ2-7; D not resolved. V was cut by 5 bases and J by 2 bases, with 16 bases left in between. The CDR3 is 15 residues long. The chain's CDR3 is CASSEAALETYEQYF. The CDR3, as DNA: TGTGCCAGCAGTGAAGCAGCCTTAGAGACCTACGAGCAGTACTTC.

This chain joins TRBV7-3 and TRBJ2-5; 10 bases match TRBD1. Germline V CDR1 and CDR2: SGHTA, FQGTGA. Trimming cost V 1 base and J 4 bases; bases outside gene matches: 12. This CDR3 spans 18 amino acids. The CDR3 region is CASSLNSVRQGAGETQYF. DNA for the CDR3: TGTGCCAGCAGCTTAAATAGCGTGAGACAGGGGGCAGGAGAGACCCAGTACTTC.

This chain connects TRBV20-1 to TRBJ1-5; D gene ambiguous. The germline V gene encodes CDR1 DFQATT and CDR2 SNEGSKA (reference sequence). This CDR3 is built from 14 residues. The V end lost 1 base, the J end lost 6 bases, and 13 bases lay between the germline ends. This CDR3 is CSARALTGSQPQHF. Here the CDR3 DNA reads TGCAGTGCTAGAGCGCTTACGGGGAGTCAGCCCCAGCATTTT.